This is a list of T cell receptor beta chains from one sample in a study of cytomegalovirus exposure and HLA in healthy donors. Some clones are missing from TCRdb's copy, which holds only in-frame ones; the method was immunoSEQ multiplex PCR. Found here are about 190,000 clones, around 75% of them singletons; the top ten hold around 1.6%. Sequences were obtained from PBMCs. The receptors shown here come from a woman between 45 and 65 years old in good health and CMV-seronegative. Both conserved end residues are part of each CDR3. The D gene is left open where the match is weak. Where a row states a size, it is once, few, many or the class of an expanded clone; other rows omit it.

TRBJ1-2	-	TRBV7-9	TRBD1	CASSLDRSGYTF	TGTGCCAGCAGCTTGGACAGGAGTGGCTACACCTTC
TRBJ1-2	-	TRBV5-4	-	CASGLRSNYGYTF	TGTGCCAGCGGTCTGCGGTCGAACTATGGCTACACCTTC
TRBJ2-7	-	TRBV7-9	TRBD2	CASFPSGADEQYF	TGTGCCAGCTTCCCTAGCGGAGCAGACGAGCAGTACTTC
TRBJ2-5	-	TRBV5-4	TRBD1	CASSLAGGRETQYF	TGTGCCAGCAGCTTGGCAGGGGGCCGAGAGACCCAGTACTTC
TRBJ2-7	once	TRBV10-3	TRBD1	CAISGGTGIREQYF	TGTGCCATCAGTGGGGGGACAGGGATTCGCGAGCAGTACTTC
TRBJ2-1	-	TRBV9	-	CASSVGGVWNEQFF	TGTGCCAGCAGCGTAGGCGGGGTATGGAATGAGCAGTTCTTC
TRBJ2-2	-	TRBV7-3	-	CASSLTGGQVDTGELFF	TGTGCCAGCAGCTTAACGGGGGGGCAGGTGGACACCGGGGAGCTGTTTTTT
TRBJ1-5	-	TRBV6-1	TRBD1	CASSVSGTGMRWDNQPQHF	TGTGCCAGCAGTGTCTCCGGGACAGGGATGAGGTGGGACAATCAGCCCCAGCATTTT
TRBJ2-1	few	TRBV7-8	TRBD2	CASSSLGTSRHEQFF	TGTGCCAGCAGCTCCCTCGGGACTAGCAGGCATGAGCAGTTCTTC
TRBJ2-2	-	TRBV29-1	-	CSVGFTGWTGELFF	TGCAGCGTAGGCTTTACAGGGTGGACCGGGGAGCTGTTTTTT
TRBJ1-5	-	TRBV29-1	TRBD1	CSVSRDREDQPQHF	TGCAGCGTCTCGAGGGACAGGGAAGATCAGCCCCAGCATTTT
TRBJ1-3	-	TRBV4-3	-	CASSQDRVSGNTIYF	TGCGCCAGCAGCCAAGACAGGGTGTCTGGAAACACCATATATTTT
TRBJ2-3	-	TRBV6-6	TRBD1	CASSSGTGRTDTQYF	TGTGCCAGCAGTTCAGGGACAGGGCGCACAGATACGCAGTATTTT
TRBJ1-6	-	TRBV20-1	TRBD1	CSARVGQRLHF	TGCAGTGCTAGAGTGGGACAGAGACTCCACTTT
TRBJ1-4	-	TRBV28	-	CASRRGGDLANEKLFF	TGTGCCAGCAGGCGGGGGGGGGATTTGGCTAATGAAAAACTGTTTTTT
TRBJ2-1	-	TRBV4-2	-	CASSQTTTSTYNEQFF	TGTGCCAGCAGCCAAACGACTACTTCAACCTACAATGAGCAGTTCTTC
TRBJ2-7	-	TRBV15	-	CATSREGGDSYEQYF	TGTGCCACCAGCAGAGAAGGCGGGGACAGCTACGAGCAGTACTTC
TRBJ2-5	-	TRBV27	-	CASSQFRMAMEQYF	TGTGCCAGCAGTCAATTTAGGATGGCCATGGAGCAGTACTTC
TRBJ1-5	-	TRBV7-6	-	CASSRDIGNQPQHF	TGTGCCAGCAGCCGGGACATTGGCAATCAGCCCCAGCATTTT
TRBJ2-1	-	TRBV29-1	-	CSVGGATTGNEQFF	TGCAGCGTTGGGGGGGCGACGACAGGGAATGAGCAGTTCTTC
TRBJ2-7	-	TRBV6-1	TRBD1	CASWDRAYEQYF	TGTGCCAGCTGGGACAGAGCCTACGAGCAGTACTTC
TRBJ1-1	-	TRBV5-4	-	CASSLPVGSGTEAFF	TGTGCCAGCAGCTTACCAGTGGGGAGCGGTACTGAAGCTTTCTTT
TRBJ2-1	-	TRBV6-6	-	CASSYPSEQFF	TGTGCCAGCAGTTACCCCAGTGAGCAGTTCTTC
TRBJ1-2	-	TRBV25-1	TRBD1	CASSPRTGGWNYGYTF	TGTGCCAGCAGTCCTCGGACAGGGGGTTGGAACTATGGCTACACCTTC
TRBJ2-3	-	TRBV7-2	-	CASSSTARASGPHTQYF	TGTGCCAGCAGCTCCACGGCGCGGGCTAGTGGGCCACATACGCAGTATTTT
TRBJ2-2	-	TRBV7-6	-	CASSSREVGELFF	TGTGCCAGCAGCTCCAGGGAGGTCGGGGAGCTGTTTTTT
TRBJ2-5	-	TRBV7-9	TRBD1	CASSLADLRTGQSYF	TGTGCCAGCAGCTTAGCCGACCTCCGGACAGGGCAATCGTACTTC
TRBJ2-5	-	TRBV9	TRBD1	CASSSPRDRYSFEETQYF	TGTGCCAGCAGCAGTCCCCGGGACAGGTATTCGTTTGAAGAGACCCAGTACTTC
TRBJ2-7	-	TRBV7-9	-	CASSHPRDTRGQYF	TGTGCCAGCAGTCACCCCCGGGACACTCGTGGGCAGTACTTC
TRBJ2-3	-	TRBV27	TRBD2	CASSLTSGSTDTQYF	TGTGCCAGCAGTTTGACTAGCGGTAGCACAGATACGCAGTATTTT
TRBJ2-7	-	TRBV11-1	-	CASSFLTGTYEQYF	TGTGCCAGCAGCTTCCTAACAGGAACCTACGAGCAGTACTTC
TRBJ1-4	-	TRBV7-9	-	CASSPRETTNEKLFF	TGTGCCAGCAGCCCTAGGGAGACAACTAATGAAAAACTGTTTTTT
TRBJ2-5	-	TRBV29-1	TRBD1	CSVIQGATETQYF	TGCAGCGTGATACAGGGGGCAACAGAGACCCAGTACTTC
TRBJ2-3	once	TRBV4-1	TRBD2	CASTSSGGGDTQYF	TGCGCCAGCACTTCTAGCGGGGGTGGGGATACGCAGTATTTT
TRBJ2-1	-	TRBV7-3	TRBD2	CASSLSGRGRAGNEQFF	TGTGCCAGCAGCTTATCCGGTCGGGGGAGGGCGGGCAATGAGCAGTTCTTC
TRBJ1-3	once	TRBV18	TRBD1	CASSPQTGANTIYF	TGTGCCAGCTCACCACAGACAGGGGCAAACACCATATATTTT
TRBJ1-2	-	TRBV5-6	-	CASSLAGRGNYGYTF	TGTGCCAGCAGCTTGGCAGGGAGGGGTAACTATGGCTACACCTTC
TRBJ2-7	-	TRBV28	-	CASSFGDRFYEQYF	TGTGCCAGCAGTTTCGGTGACAGGTTCTACGAGCAGTACTTC
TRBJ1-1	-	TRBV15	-	CATSRAVGVGLPEAFF	TGTGCCACCAGCAGAGCGGTAGGGGTGGGACTTCCTGAAGCTTTCTTT
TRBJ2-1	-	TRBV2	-	CASSRSGRHSRNEQFF	TGTGCCAGCAGCCGTTCAGGGCGTCATTCCCGCAATGAGCAGTTCTTC
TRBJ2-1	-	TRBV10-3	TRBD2	CAISESGGGVSHNEQFF	TGTGCCATCAGTGAGTCGGGCGGGGGGGTAAGTCACAATGAGCAGTTCTTC
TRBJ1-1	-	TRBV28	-	CASRSGVNTEAFF	TGTGCCAGCAGGTCAGGGGTTAACACTGAAGCTTTCTTT
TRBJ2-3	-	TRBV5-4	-	CASSLEANSPDTQYF	TGTGCCAGCAGCTTGGAAGCTAACAGTCCAGATACGCAGTATTTT
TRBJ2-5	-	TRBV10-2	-	CASRDRQQQETQYF	TGCGCCAGCAGGGACAGACAGCAACAAGAGACCCAGTACTTC
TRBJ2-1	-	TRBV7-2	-	CAIDSYNEQFF	TGTGCCATAGACAGCTACAATGAGCAGTTCTTC
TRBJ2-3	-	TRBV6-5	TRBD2	CASTRGTSADTQYF	TGTGCCAGCACCCGCGGGACTAGCGCAGATACGCAGTATTTT
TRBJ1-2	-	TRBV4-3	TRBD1	CASSQTTGGVKVSYGYTF	TGCGCCAGCAGCCAGACTACAGGGGGCGTTAAAGTAAGCTATGGCTACACCTTC
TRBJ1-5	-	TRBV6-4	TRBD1	CASSVGKGQGISNQPQHF	TGTGCCAGCAGTGTTGGGAAGGGACAGGGAATTAGTAATCAGCCCCAGCATTTT
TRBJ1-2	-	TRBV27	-	CASSPEAEGPYGYTF	TGTGCCAGCAGTCCGGAGGCCGAGGGCCCCTATGGCTACACCTTC
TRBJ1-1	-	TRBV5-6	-	CASSLAARNTEAFF	TGTGCCAGCAGCTTGGCCGCCAGGAACACTGAAGCTTTCTTT
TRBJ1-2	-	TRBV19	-	CASSIVGEIYGYTF	TGTGCCAGTAGTATAGTCGGAGAGATCTATGGCTACACCTTC